This T cell receptor beta chain was found in a study of blood T cell repertoires in COVID-19. This clone appeared a single time. Authors' processing steps: Cell counts per sample came from amplifying reference gene primers. Repertoires were generated with immunoSEQ multiplex PCR, while TCRdb's copy carries only in-frame clones and drops some. The D gene and trimming were derived from the DNA, and the V and J assignments and clone size from that table. The sample has roughly 250,000 clones; 70% to 85% are singletons. This receptor was obtained from a woman aged 40 to 50 with active or convalescent COVID-19. Source material: peripheral blood.

CDR3 in amino acids: CASSQDRPLFLGPGGVPLHF. Here the CDR3 DNA reads TGTGCCAGCAGCCAAGATAGGCCCCTTTTTTTGGGACCGGGAGGGGTACCCCTCCACTTT. V is TRBV3-1 (or the pseudogene TRBV3-2) and J is TRBJ1-6, with D maybe TRBD1 (5 bases). The CDR3 length is 20 residues. Germline V gene sequence: CDR1 LGHDT, CDR2 YNNKEL (reference sequence). With 0 bases removed from V and 12 bases from J, the gap between germline ends came to 30 bases.